Following are 8 T cell receptor beta chains from one sample sequenced in a study of blood T cell repertoires in COVID-19. Libraries were prepared by immunoSEQ multiplex PCR; TCRdb keeps only in-frame clonotypes and omits some of them. Among about 290,000 clones listed, 89% were seen once. Sequenced input: PBMCs or T cells enriched from blood (not recorded which). The receptors stem from a middle-aged woman who had recovered from COVID-19.

The chain combines TRBV19 with TRBJ1-5; no clear D. V was shortened by 2 bases and J by 4 bases, with 9 bases between the two germline ends. The CDR3 loop spans 14 amino acids. Per the germline V gene, CDR1 is LNHDA and CDR2 is SQIVND (reference sequence). Here the CDR3 reads CASSIIRLNQPQHF. Written as DNA, the CDR3 is TGTGCCAGTAGTATAATAAGACTTAATCAGCCCCAGCATTTT.

The V and J genes are TRBV5-8 and TRBJ2-5; tentatively, D is TRBD2 (6 bases). The germline CDR1 and CDR2 sequences are SGHTS and YDEGEE. The CDR3 loop spans 13 amino acids. Between the trimmed V and J ends, which lost 3 bases and 1 base, there was a span of 7 bases. The CDR3 DNA follows: TGTGCCAGCAGCTGGACTATCCAAGAGACCCAGTACTTC. Translation gives CASSWTIQETQYF.

The rearrangement uses TRBV18 and TRBJ1-1; D is uncertain. The CDR3 extends over 15 amino acids. From germline, CDR1 is KGHSH and CDR2 LQKENI. V dropped 3 bases and J dropped 3 bases, with 14 bases sitting between them. CDR3 bases: TGTGCCAGCTCACCCACTCAAGTAGTGTACACTGAAGCTTTCTTT. It specifies CASSPTQVVYTEAFF.

The chain uses TRBV10-3 and TRBJ1-1; a possible D gene is TRBD1 (6 bases). Germline V gives CDR1 ENHRY, CDR2 SYGVKD. V was shortened by 2 bases and J by 3 bases, with 13 bases between the two germline ends. CDR3 length: 15 amino acids. The CDR3 DNA is TGTGCCATCAGTGAGCCATCTCCAGGGGACACTGAAGCTTTCTTT. Amino acids: CAISEPSPGDTEAFF.

The V call is TRBV2, the J call TRBJ1-2, with 7 bases aligning to TRBD1. Germline V CDR1 and CDR2: SNHLY, FYNNEI. There are 14 residues in the CDR3. Unmatched junction bases numbered 7, after V lost 7 bases and J lost 2 bases. This chain's CDR3 is CASNRGQSNYGYTF. The CDR3 nucleotides are TGTGCCAGCAACCGGGGACAGAGCAACTATGGCTACACCTTC.

This clone occurred a few times. Additional DNA sequences in this sample encode the identical CDR3. The gene calls are TRBV12-3 or TRBV12-4 and TRBJ2-7; D not resolved. The CDR3 is 13 amino acids. With 3 bases removed from V and 1 base from J, the gap between germline ends came to 7 bases. In DNA, the CDR3 is TGTGCCAGCAGTTTTGGGCTTTCCTACGAGCAGTACTTC. It translates to CASSFGLSYEQYF.

Only one count was recorded for this clone. V and J are TRBV4-3 and TRBJ1-2; the D gene is possibly TRBD1 (5 bases). V was clipped by 0 bases and J by 4 bases, with 9 bases between them. Germline-derived CDR1 and CDR2 are LGHNA and YSLEER. The CDR3 has 14 residues. The CDR3 sequence: CASSQDRGGYGYTF. CDR3 sequence (DNA): TGCGCCAGCAGCCAAGATCGCGGGGGCTATGGCTACACCTTC.

This rearrangement joins TRBV7-9 to TRBJ2-1, with TRBD2 matching 11 bases. V shed 4 bases, J shed 5 bases, and the junction held 7 bases outside the gene matches. This CDR3 region has 16 residues. Germline V gene lookup returns CDR1 SEHNR and CDR2 FQNEAQ (reference sequence). CDR3 coding DNA: TGTGCCAGCAGCTACCGACTAGCGGGGTGGGACAATGAGCAGTTCTTC. This gives the protein CASSYRLAGWDNEQFF.